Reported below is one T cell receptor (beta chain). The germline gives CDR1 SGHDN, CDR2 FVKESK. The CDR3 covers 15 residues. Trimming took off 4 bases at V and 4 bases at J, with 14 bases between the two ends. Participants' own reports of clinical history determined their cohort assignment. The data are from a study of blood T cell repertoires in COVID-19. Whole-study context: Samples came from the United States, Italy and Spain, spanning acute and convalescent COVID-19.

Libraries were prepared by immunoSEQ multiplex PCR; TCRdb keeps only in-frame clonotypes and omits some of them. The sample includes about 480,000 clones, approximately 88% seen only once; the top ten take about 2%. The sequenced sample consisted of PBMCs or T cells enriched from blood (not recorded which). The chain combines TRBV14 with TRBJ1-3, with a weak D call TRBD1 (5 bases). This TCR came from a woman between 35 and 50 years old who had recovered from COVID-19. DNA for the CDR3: TGTGCCAGCAGCCGCTTTCAGGGAAGCGGAAACACCATATATTTT. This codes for CASSRFQGSGNTIYF.